This T cell receptor (beta chain) was sequenced during a study of T cells in Graves' hyperthyroidism and ophthalmopathy. Concerning this clonotype: Being one base from a much bigger clone, this may be a read error.

Authors of the study amplified TCR beta CDR3 regions from RNA transcripts. The HTBI set primed first-round TCR CDR3 RT-PCR. One entry per CDR3 protein, called by TCRdb with MiXCR from the multiplex PCR reads. The sample yields approximately 560,000 distinct CDR3 sequences, about 15% seen once. The CDR3 sequence is 14 residues long. Sequenced: blood. This TCR came from a woman younger than 45 with Graves' hyperthyroidism. The chain recombines TRBV12-3 or TRBV12-4 with TRBJ1-4, with D uncertain. CDR3 DNA: TGTGCCTGCAGTTTAATCCCCCGCGGTGAAAAACTGTTTTTT. This gives the protein CACSLIPRGEKLFF.